This entry lists 22 T cell receptor beta chains sequenced from one sample in a study of beta chain features in type 1 diabetes. Notes on the study in general: There was a moderate but significant shortening of TCRB CDR3s in all four CD4+ subsets of Type 1 diabetes patients.

All of the isolated RNA was reverse transcribed, so expressed TCRB transcripts were sequenced. The protocol was immunoSEQ multiplex PCR, while the TCRdb copy is restricted to in-frame clones and leaves out a portion. The sample yields about 650,000 clones, roughly 12% seen once. Antigen specificity for these receptors is unknown. Material for sequencing was naive CD4+ T cells from blood. The receptors were gathered from a man aged 30 to 39 with type 1 diabetes.

This chain connects TRBV7-9 to TRBJ1-6; D is possibly TRBD1 (5 bases). V was shortened by 7 bases and J by 5 bases, with 15 bases between the two germline ends. The CDR3 has 15 amino acids. CDR1 SEHNR and CDR2 FQNEAQ come from the germline V gene (reference sequence). CDR3 DNA: TGTGCCAGCATCCCCCCTGGGACTGATAATTCACCCCTCCACTTT. As protein: CASIPPGTDNSPLHF.

V and J are TRBV18 and TRBJ2-5, with 8 bases that match TRBD1. The ends lost 4 bases at V and 2 bases at J; junction bases unmatched: 9. The length of the CDR3 is 16 residues. From germline, CDR1 is KGHSH and CDR2 LQKENI. The CDR3 sequence is CASSQETGVRQETQYF. CDR3 bases: TGTGCCAGCTCACAAGAGACAGGGGTCCGTCAAGAGACCCAGTACTTC.

This chain links TRBV6-5 with TRBJ2-6; D unclear. This CDR3 has 15 amino acids. Deletions cut 6 bases from V and 0 bases from J, with 9 bases between. The germline gives CDR1 MNHEY, CDR2 SVGAGI. The CDR3 DNA reads TGTGCCAGCAGAGATAGGTACTCTGGGGCCAACGTCCTGACTTTC. It is translated as CASRDRYSGANVLTF.

This clone was observed a few times. The rearrangement joins TRBV5-4 to TRBJ2-5; no reliable D call. The germline gives CDR1 SGHNT, CDR2 YYREEE (reference sequence). The V end was cut by 2 bases, the J end by 2 bases, with 13 bases between. This CDR3 contains 15 residues. The CDR3 protein is CASSLWLGGQETQYF. CDR3 nucleotides: TGTGCCAGCAGCTTATGGCTAGGTGGGCAAGAGACCCAGTACTTC.

This clone was picked up a small number of times. The V call is TRBV9, the J call TRBJ2-6; D not resolved. CDR1 and CDR2 (germline): SGDLS, YYNGEE. CDR3 length: 13 amino acids. The V end was cut by 4 bases, the J end by 4 bases, with 6 bases between. This CDR3 reads CASSPRGANVLTF. The CDR3 DNA is TGTGCCAGCAGCCCCAGGGGGGCCAACGTCCTGACTTTC.

The rearrangement joins TRBV28 to TRBJ2-5; D is perhaps TRBD2 (5 bases). Looked up from germline, CDR1 is MDHEN and CDR2 is SYDVKM. This CDR3 contains 15 residues. Trimming took 6 bases from V and 1 from J, leaving 15 bases between them. The CDR3 loop is CASSSPTRTQETQYF. The DNA for the CDR3 is TGTGCCAGCAGCTCTCCCACTAGAACCCAAGAGACCCAGTACTTC.

This clone was detected only a few times. Other DNA sequences within the sample encode an identical CDR3. The chain carries TRBV7-2 and TRBJ2-4; D gene unclear. The V and J ends lost 5 bases and 0 bases respectively, with 5 bases between them. CDR1 SGHTA and CDR2 FQGNSA come from the germline V gene. The CDR3 spans 13 residues. CDR3 residues: CASSPQAKNIQYF. CDR3 in DNA: TGTGCCAGCAGCCCCCAAGCCAAAAACATTCAGTACTTC.

This clone was counted only a few times. The genes are TRBV7-2 and TRBJ2-5; a weak D match, TRBD1 (7 bases). The V end lost 6 bases, the J end lost 2 bases, and 22 bases lay between the germline ends. The CDR3 is 17 residues long. Germline CDR1 SGHTA, CDR2 FQGNSA. This CDR3 is CASSPRGDSRPQETQYF. As DNA, the CDR3 is TGTGCCAGCAGTCCTAGGGGGGACAGTCGACCACAAGAGACCCAGTACTTC.

The rearrangement links TRBV30 to TRBJ1-4; unclear D gene. Trimming removed 3 bases from V and 3 bases from J, with 8 bases in between. CDR1 is GTSNPN, CDR2 SVGIG, per germline (reference sequence). The CDR3 runs to 13 residues. CDR3 bases: TGTGCCTGGAGGGGCAGCCCTAATGAAAAACTGTTTTTT. It translates to CAWRGSPNEKLFF.

This clone has a handful of counts. The rearrangement links TRBV2 to TRBJ2-7; 9 bases match TRBD1. CDR3 length equals 13 residues. The V gene end was trimmed by 6 bases and the J gene end by 2 bases; junction bases not matched to a gene: 2. Germline lookup yields CDR1 SNHLY and CDR2 FYNNEI. The CDR3 is CASRRTGAYEQYF. The CDR3 DNA is TGTGCCAGCAGACGGACAGGGGCCTACGAGCAGTACTTC.

This clone was found a few times. The CDR3 nucleotides read TGTGCCAGTAGTATAACCCACAATCAGCCCCAGCATTTT. This sequence encodes CASSITHNQPQHF. This chain joins TRBV19 and TRBJ1-5, with D hard to call. The ends were cut back, 2 bases at V and 3 bases at J, with 5 bases in the middle. The CDR3 has 13 amino acids. Germline V lookup: CDR1 LNHDA, CDR2 SQIVND (reference sequence).

In DNA, the CDR3 is TGTGCCAGCAGCTCCCCACCCGCGGGGGGCTACACAGATACGCAGTATTTT. Encoded protein: CASSSPPAGGYTDTQYF. V is TRBV11-3 and J is TRBJ2-3; 8 bases line up with TRBD2. Germline CDR1 is SGHNT and CDR2 is YENEEA. Trimming removed 4 bases from V and 2 bases from J; junction bases left unmatched: 11. The CDR3 has 17 residues.

Notes on this clone: Other DNA sequences in this sample translate to the same CDR3. J is TRBJ1-6 and V is TRBV28; D may be TRBD1 (5 bases). The CDR3 is made up of 12 amino acids. Between the trimmed V and J ends, which lost 6 bases and 9 bases, there was a span of 9 bases. Germline lookup yields CDR1 MDHEN and CDR2 SYDVKM. The CDR3 region is CASSLGGSPLHF. The CDR3, as DNA: TGTGCCAGCAGCCTCGGGGGTTCACCCCTCCACTTT.

This clone occurred a few times. The rearrangement links TRBV2 to TRBJ2-3, with D uncertain. The CDR3 sequence is 13 residues long. V lost 8 bases, J lost 2 bases, and 11 bases lay in between. Germline V gene lookup returns CDR1 SNHLY and CDR2 FYNNEI. CDR3: CASRGSYTDTQYF. The CDR3, as DNA: TGTGCCAGCCGCGGTTCATACACAGATACGCAGTATTTT. The full variable domain, in which reference TRBV2 and TRBJ2-3 provide the parts outside the CDR3, is EPEVTQTPSHQVTQMGQEVILRCVPISNHLYFYWYRQILGQKVEFLVSFYNNEISEKSEIFDDQFSVERPDGSNFTLKIRSTKLEDSAMYFCASRGSYTDTQYFGPGTRLTVL.

The chain employs TRBV28 and TRBJ2-1; weak D call: TRBD2 (5 bases). V was cut by 5 bases and J by 4 bases, with 18 bases left in between. The CDR3 contains 16 residues. The germline V gene has CDR1 MDHEN and CDR2 SYDVKM. Here the CDR3 reads CASSTRPGGQYNEQFF. CDR3 in DNA: TGTGCCAGCAGTACCCGGCCGGGCGGGCAATACAATGAGCAGTTCTTC.

The chain employs TRBV4-2 and TRBJ2-7; D may be TRBD2 (5 bases). This CDR3 has 13 amino acids. V lost 0 bases, J lost 6 bases, and 9 bases lay in between. Germline-derived CDR1 and CDR2 are LGHNA and YNFKEQ. CDR3 DNA: TGTGCCAGCAGCCAAGAAAGGGAGCGCGAGCAGTACTTC. Translated, it gives CASSQEREREQYF.

V and J are TRBV7-2 and TRBJ2-7, with 8 bases that match TRBD1. J was trimmed by 4 bases and V by 5 bases; bases with no gene match: 7. This CDR3 has 14 amino acids. Germline V gives CDR1 SGHTA, CDR2 FQGNSA. This CDR3 reads CASSMDRVGYEQYF. CDR3 sequence (DNA): TGTGCCAGCAGCATGGACAGGGTGGGGTACGAGCAGTACTTC.

The chain employs TRBV7-2 and TRBJ1-4; tentative D call: TRBD1 (5 bases). CDR3 length: 14 residues. V was clipped by 2 bases and J by 7 bases, with 11 bases between them. From germline, CDR1 is SGHTA and CDR2 FQGNSA. CDR3 amino acids: CASSLQGSGEKLFF. The DNA of the CDR3 is TGTGCCAGCAGCTTACAGGGATCGGGTGAAAAACTGTTTTTT.

CDR3 loop: CAITARDNSPLHF. Written as DNA, the CDR3 is TGTGCCATCACGGCCAGGGATAATTCACCCCTCCACTTT. This chain joins TRBV10-3 and TRBJ1-6, with D possibly TRBD1 on 5 matching bases. The CDR3 has 13 amino acids. The V gene's germline CDR1 is ENHRY and CDR2 SYGVKD. Trimming took 7 bases from V and 5 from J, leaving 9 bases between them.

Comment on this clone: Additional DNA sequences in this sample encode the identical CDR3. The chain links TRBV9 to TRBJ2-5; TRBD2 matches 8 bases. J lost 2 bases, V lost 0 bases, and 3 bases had no gene match. Germline lookup yields CDR1 SGDLS and CDR2 YYNGEE. The CDR3 is made up of 15 amino acids. In DNA, the CDR3 is TGTGCCAGCAGCGTAGCGGGGGGGCGACAAGAGACCCAGTACTTC. Residues: CASSVAGGRQETQYF.

This clone was detected a few times. The rearrangement links TRBV19 to TRBJ2-5; possible D gene TRBD2, 5 bases. Germline V CDR1 and CDR2: LNHDA, SQIVND (reference sequence). V was pared by 5 bases and J by 7 bases, with 14 bases between. There are 13 residues in the CDR3. Written as DNA, the CDR3 is TGTGCCAGTAGTCCTGGAGCGGAGGCGACCCAGTACTTC. It is translated as CASSPGAEATQYF.

This chain uses TRBV29-1 with TRBJ2-3; no clear D. Trimming stripped 3 bases from V and 10 bases from J, with 17 bases between. This CDR3 is built from 13 residues. Germline loops: CDR1 SQVTM, CDR2 ANQGSEA. The CDR3, as DNA: TGCAGCGTTGATCAGGCCCTTACAGAGGCGCAGTATTTT. It encodes CSVDQALTEAQYF.